The clone carrying this T cell receptor beta chain was picked up a small number of times. TCRdb called the 5' RACE reads again in MiXCR, with one record for every CDR3 protein. The sample has around 230,000 distinct CDR3 sequences, 6% to 7% seen once. This CDR3 has 18 amino acids. V lost 6 bases, J lost 6 bases, and 22 bases stayed unmatched. CDR1 and CDR2 from the germline V gene are SNHLY and FYNNEI. The data are from a study of identical twins. The same sample was also studied in work on T cells expressing NK-cell markers.

This clonotype originated in a woman aged 18-29 years in good health. The rearrangement uses TRBV2 and TRBJ2-7; 8 nucleotides match TRBD2. The specimen was CD8+ T cells sorted from blood. The CDR3 DNA reads TGTGCCAGCAGCCAAGGATCCCCAGGACTAGCAACAATGGGCGAGCAGTACTTC. It translates to CASSQGSPGLATMGEQYF.